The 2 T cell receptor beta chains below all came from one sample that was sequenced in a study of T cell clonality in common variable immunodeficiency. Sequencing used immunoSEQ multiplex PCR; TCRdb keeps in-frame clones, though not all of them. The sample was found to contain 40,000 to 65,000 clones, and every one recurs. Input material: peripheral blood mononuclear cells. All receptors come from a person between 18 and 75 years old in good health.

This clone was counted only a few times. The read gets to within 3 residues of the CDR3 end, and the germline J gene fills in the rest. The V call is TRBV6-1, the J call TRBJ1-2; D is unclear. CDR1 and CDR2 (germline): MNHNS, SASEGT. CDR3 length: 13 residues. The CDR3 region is CASSDRGSYDYTF. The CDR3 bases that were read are TGTGCCAGCAGTGACCGGGGATCCTACGAC.

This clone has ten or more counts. Partial CDR3 DNA: TGCAGCGTCAAGGGACAGGGGGCTTTCGACGAG. Translation gives CSVKGQGAFDE. The full CDR3 protein reads CSVKGQGAFDEQYF. The chain joins TRBV29-1 to TRBJ2-7; 12 positions match TRBD1. Read data end 3 residues before the CDR3 end; the end is taken from the germline J gene. The CDR3 is 14 residues long. Trimming cost V 6 bases and J 5 bases; bases outside gene matches: 8. Germline CDR1 SQVTM, CDR2 ANQGSEA.